The TCR beta chain described here comes from a study of T-cell reconstitution after alpha-beta-depleted transplantation in children. During its preparation, the TCRbeta library received unique molecular identifiers. TCRdb fed the PCR reads into MiXCR, producing one record per CDR3 protein. The sample includes about 980,000 distinct CDR3 sequences, about 29% seen only once; the top ten take roughly 27%. General observations from the study: Among T cells one year after transplant, newly produced cells accounted for most counts and diversity. Surviving recipient T cells and thymic progenitors accounted for the high day-60 TCRbeta diversity observed in some patients. The origin of alpha-beta T cells about two months after transplant was reportedly several hundred expanded graft clones.

As to this clonotype: Its specificity is unknown.

The CDR3 is 14 residues long. Per the germline V gene, CDR1 is MDHEN and CDR2 is SYDVKM. The V and J ends lost 3 bases and 6 bases respectively, with 14 bases between them. The chain carries TRBV28 and TRBJ1-2; D possibly corresponds to TRBD1 (5 bases). The sample in question was PBMCs, mostly from graft donor cells, obtained 360 days after TCRalphabeta/CD19-depleted stem cell transplant. The sequence was obtained from a boy younger than two who had a stem cell transplant for SCID, so the T cells may come from the graft donor. CDR3 DNA sequence: TGTGCCAGCAGTTTTATCCAGGGTGGTGATGGCTACACCTTC. Translation gives CASSFIQGGDGYTF.